The TCR beta chain described here comes from a study of CD8+ T cells in alopecia areata. The authors extracted RNA and reverse transcribed it into cDNA as the sequencing template. Clones were sequenced by immunoSEQ multiplex PCR, and TCRdb holds only the in-frame ones, with some missing. The sample carries about 200,000 clones, just over 55% recorded once. The CDR3 covers 11 residues. Trimming removed 0 bases from V and 7 bases from J, with 6 bases in between. Germline CDR1 is SQVTM and CDR2 is ANQGSEA. The receptor was isolated from a human donor in good health. The chain combines TRBV29-1 with TRBJ1-1; no reliable D call. The sequencing input was CD8+ T cells sorted from blood. The DNA of the CDR3 is TGCAGCGTTGAAGATGTCCGTGAAGCTTTCTTT. Translated: CSVEDVREAFF.